The clone carrying this T cell receptor (beta chain) was counted only a few times. What it binds is unknown. This specimen belongs to a study of CD8+ T cells in alopecia areata. Overall study context: It was oral tofacitinib, at 5 to 10 mg twice daily, that treated patients received.

Trimming left V 4 bases short and J 8 bases short, with 11 bases between. Germline V gene data show CDR1 as SEHNR and CDR2 as FQNEAQ (reference sequence). The CDR3 runs to 12 residues. It was cDNA, reverse transcribed from extracted RNA, that served as the sequencing template. Assay used: immunoSEQ multiplex PCR; TCRdb lists only in-frame clones, some missing. The sample has under 200,000 clones, around 60% seen once. Findings and caveats of the study: Mouse data revealed clearer TCR sharing than patient data did, a gap possibly tied to HLA. Scalp clonality dropped significantly under tofacitinib, as did expanded CD8+ top-100 clones.

Treatment meaning: oral pan-JAK inhibitor, 5-10 mg twice daily. This material consisted of CD4+ T cells sorted from blood, taken at week 24, from a patient treated with tofacitinib. The chain is built from TRBV7-9 and TRBJ1-2; the D is unclear. The receptor's source is a human donor with alopecia areata. The CDR3 DNA sequence: TGTGCCAGCAGCTCGGACGTTGGGGGCTACACCTTC. Amino acid sequence: CASSSDVGGYTF.